The 7 T cell receptor beta chains given below trace back to one sample, sequenced in a study of T cells after yellow fever vaccination. Each CDR3 protein gets one entry after TCRdb re-called the 5' RACE reads with MiXCR. The sample lists some 600,000 distinct CDR3 sequences, about 12% occurring once. The sample consisted of PBMCs, taken on the day of the yellow fever booster vaccination. These receptors all come from a man in his thirties or forties who received the YFV17D yellow fever vaccine.

This chain links TRBV5-5 with TRBJ2-7; D not resolved. The CDR3 contains 13 residues. Trimming took off 4 bases at V and 1 base at J, with 9 bases between the two ends. Germline CDR1 SGHKS, CDR2 YYEKEE (reference sequence). The CDR3: CASSPDGSYEQYF. The CDR3 DNA sequence: TGTGCCAGCAGCCCAGACGGGTCCTACGAGCAGTACTTC.

The chain employs TRBV7-9 and TRBJ2-3; weak D call: TRBD2 (6 bases). The V gene lost 1 base and the J gene lost 4 bases, with 12 bases spanning the gap. Germline assignment: CDR1 SEHNR and CDR2 FQNEAQ (reference sequence). The CDR3 is 15 amino acids. The CDR3 DNA is TGTGCCAGCAGCTTAGTCCCTAGCGTCGCAGATACGCAGTATTTT. Translating gives CASSLVPSVADTQYF.

This sequence joins TRBV5-4 and TRBJ2-5, with TRBD1 identical over 7 bases. V lost 4 bases to trimming and J lost 0 bases; unmatched junction nucleotides: 9. There are 16 residues in the CDR3. Germline assignment: CDR1 SGHNT and CDR2 YYREEE (reference sequence). For the CDR3, the DNA is TGTGCCAGCAGCCTGTGGACAGGATCCTACCAAGAGACCCAGTACTTC. It encodes CASSLWTGSYQETQYF.

The chain is built from TRBV25-1 and TRBJ1-1; 7 bases align to TRBD1. V trimming: 5 bases; J trimming: 4 bases; junction bases outside the gene matches: 10. The CDR3 spans 15 residues. Germline CDR1 MGHDK, CDR2 SYGVNS. Written as DNA, the CDR3 is TGTGCCAGCAGTTTCATACAGGGGACGGTCACTGAAGCTTTCTTT. Translating gives CASSFIQGTVTEAFF.

In DNA, the CDR3 is TGTGCCAGCAGTTTATACGGGACAGGGGTCGAGACCCAGTACTTC. It specifies CASSLYGTGVETQYF. The chain joins TRBV27 to TRBJ2-5, with 10 bases identical to TRBD1. Germline V lookup: CDR1 MNHEY, CDR2 SMNVEV (reference sequence). This CDR3 contains 15 residues. Trimming at V came to 1 base and at J to 5 bases, leaving 4 bases not matched to a gene.

The CDR3 region has the DNA TGCAGTGCTACCAGGACGGCCAGAGACGAGCAGTACTTC. Translating gives CSATRTARDEQYF. The chain is built from TRBV20-1 and TRBJ2-7; D gene unclear. Germline CDR1 is DFQATT and CDR2 is SNEGSKA (reference sequence). Deletions cut 4 bases from V and 5 bases from J, with 15 bases between. The CDR3 sequence is 13 residues long.

V and J are TRBV20-1 and TRBJ1-4; tentative D call: TRBD1 (6 bases). The CDR3 runs 12 residues. The V end lost 3 bases, the J end lost 5 bases, and 7 bases lay between the germline ends. Germline assignment: CDR1 DFQATT and CDR2 SNEGSKA (reference sequence). CDR3 sequence: CSASRGNEKLFF. DNA for the CDR3: TGCAGTGCTAGCAGGGGAAATGAAAAACTGTTTTTT.